This TCR beta chain is from a study of technical replicates of blood from a handful of donors. The assay was immunoSEQ multiplex PCR, and TCRdb's table has in-frame clones only and misses some. In the table there are some 63,000 clones, 87% of which are singletons. The CDR3 has 13 amino acids. Germline V CDR1 and CDR2: SGHRS, YFSETQ. Trimming stripped 4 bases from V and 12 bases from J, with 19 bases between. The clonotype was recovered from a human donor in good health. Some clones in this sample may be carry-over from other donors' samples. The chain uses TRBV5-1 and TRBJ1-1; no clear D. Sequencing was carried out using PBMCs. The CDR3 sequence is CASSTGNLRDPFF. The CDR3 coding sequence is TGCGCCAGCAGCACCGGTAACTTGCGGGATCCTTTCTTT.